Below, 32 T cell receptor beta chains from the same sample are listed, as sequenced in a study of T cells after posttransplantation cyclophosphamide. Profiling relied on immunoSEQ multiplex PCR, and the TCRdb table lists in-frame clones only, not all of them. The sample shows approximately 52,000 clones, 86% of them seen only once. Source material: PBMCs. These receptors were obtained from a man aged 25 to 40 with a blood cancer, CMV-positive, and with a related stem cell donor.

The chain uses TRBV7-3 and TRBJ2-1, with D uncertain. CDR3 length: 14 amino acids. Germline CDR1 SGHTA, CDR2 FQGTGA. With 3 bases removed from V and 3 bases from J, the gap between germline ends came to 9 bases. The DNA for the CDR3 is TGTGCCAGCAGCTTCGACTCCTACTACAATGAGCAGTTCTTC. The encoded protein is CASSFDSYYNEQFF.

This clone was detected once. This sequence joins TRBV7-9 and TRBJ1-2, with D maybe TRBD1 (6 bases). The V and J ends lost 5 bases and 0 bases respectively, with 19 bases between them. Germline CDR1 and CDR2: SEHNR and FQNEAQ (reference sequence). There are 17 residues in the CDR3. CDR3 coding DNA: TGTGCCAGCAGCCCTACTATGGACAGCCCAGCTAACTATGGCTACACCTTC. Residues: CASSPTMDSPANYGYTF.

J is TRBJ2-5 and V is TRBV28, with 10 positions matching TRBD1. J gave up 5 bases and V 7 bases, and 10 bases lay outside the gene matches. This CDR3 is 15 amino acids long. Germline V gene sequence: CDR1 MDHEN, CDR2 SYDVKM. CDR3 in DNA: TGTGCCAGCACCGCCGGGACAGGGGATTCGGAGACCCAGTACTTC. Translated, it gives CASTAGTGDSETQYF.

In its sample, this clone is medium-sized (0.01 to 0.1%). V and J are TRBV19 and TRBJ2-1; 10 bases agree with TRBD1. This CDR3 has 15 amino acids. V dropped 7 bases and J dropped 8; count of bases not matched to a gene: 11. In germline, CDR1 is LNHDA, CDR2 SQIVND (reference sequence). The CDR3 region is CASTQGQGIGDEQFF. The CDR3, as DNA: TGTGCCAGTACCCAGGGACAGGGGATCGGGGATGAGCAGTTCTTC. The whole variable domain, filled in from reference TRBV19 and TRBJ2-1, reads DGGITQSPKYLFRKEGQNVTLSCEQNLNHDAMYWYRQDPGQGLRLIYYSQIVNDFQKGDIAEGYSVSREKKESFPLTVTSAQKNPTAFYLCASTQGQGIGDEQFFGPGTRLTVL.

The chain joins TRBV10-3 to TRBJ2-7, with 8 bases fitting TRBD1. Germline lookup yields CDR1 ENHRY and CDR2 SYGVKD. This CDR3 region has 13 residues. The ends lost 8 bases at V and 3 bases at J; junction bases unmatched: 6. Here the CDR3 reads CAIGQGRDYEQYF. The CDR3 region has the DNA TGTGCCATCGGACAGGGAAGGGACTACGAGCAGTACTTC.

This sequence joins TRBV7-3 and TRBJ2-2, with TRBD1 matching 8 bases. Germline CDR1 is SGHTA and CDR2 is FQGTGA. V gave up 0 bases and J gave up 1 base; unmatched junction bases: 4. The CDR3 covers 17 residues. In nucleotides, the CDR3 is TGTGCCAGCAGCTTAACCGGGACAGGTGTGAACACCGGGGAGCTGTTTTTT. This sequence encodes CASSLTGTGVNTGELFF.

The CDR3 is CAISEASGTDTQYF. Here the CDR3 DNA reads TGTGCCATCAGTGAAGCTAGCGGCACAGATACGCAGTATTTT. The rearrangement links TRBV10-3 to TRBJ2-3, with D possibly being TRBD2 (6 bases). CDR1 is ENHRY and CDR2 is SYGVKD in the germline V gene. Trimming removed 3 bases from V and 1 base from J, with 8 bases in between. The CDR3 consists of 14 residues.

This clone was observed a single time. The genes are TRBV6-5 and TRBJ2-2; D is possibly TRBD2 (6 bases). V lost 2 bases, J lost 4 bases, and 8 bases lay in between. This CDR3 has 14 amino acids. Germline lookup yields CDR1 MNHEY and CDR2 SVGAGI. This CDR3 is CASSYAGPTGELFF. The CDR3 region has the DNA TGTGCCAGCAGTTACGCGGGACCCACCGGGGAGCTGTTTTTT.

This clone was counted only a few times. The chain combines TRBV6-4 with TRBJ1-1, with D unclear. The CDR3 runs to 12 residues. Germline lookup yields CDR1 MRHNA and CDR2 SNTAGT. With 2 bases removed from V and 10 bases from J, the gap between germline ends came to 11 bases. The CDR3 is CASSDEGGRAFF. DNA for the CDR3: TGTGCCAGCAGTGACGAGGGAGGGCGAGCTTTCTTT.

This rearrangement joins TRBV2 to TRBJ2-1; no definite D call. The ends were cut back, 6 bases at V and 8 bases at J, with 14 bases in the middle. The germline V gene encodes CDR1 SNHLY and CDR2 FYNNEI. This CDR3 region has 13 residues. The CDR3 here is CASSLLLHHEQFF. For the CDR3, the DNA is TGTGCCAGCAGCCTGCTCTTACACCATGAGCAGTTCTTC.

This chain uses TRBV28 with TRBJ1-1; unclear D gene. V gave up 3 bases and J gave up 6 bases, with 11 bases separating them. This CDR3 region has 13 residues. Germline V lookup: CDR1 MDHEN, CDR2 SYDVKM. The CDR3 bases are TGTGCCAGCAGTTTCACATTGCCCGCTGAAGCTTTCTTT. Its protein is CASSFTLPAEAFF.

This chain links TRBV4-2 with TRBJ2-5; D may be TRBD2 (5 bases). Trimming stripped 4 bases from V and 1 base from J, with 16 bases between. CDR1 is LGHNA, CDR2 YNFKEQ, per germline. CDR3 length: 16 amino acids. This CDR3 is CASSPLQPGIQETQYF. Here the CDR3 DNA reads TGTGCCAGCAGCCCCCTCCAACCGGGGATCCAAGAGACCCAGTACTTC.

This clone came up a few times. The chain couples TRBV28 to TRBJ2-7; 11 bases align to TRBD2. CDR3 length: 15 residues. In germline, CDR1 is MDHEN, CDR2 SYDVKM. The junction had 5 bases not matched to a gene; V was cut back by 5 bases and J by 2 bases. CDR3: CASSASGRPPYEQYF. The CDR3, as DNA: TGTGCCAGCAGTGCTAGCGGGAGGCCCCCCTACGAGCAGTACTTC.

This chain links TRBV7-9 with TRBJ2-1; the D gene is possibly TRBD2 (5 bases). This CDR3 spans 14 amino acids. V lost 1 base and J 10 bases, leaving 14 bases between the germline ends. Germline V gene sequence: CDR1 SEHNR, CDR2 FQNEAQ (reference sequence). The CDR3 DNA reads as TGTGCCAGCAGCTTAGTCCCTGGTTCGGGGGAGCAGTTCTTC. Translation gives CASSLVPGSGEQFF.

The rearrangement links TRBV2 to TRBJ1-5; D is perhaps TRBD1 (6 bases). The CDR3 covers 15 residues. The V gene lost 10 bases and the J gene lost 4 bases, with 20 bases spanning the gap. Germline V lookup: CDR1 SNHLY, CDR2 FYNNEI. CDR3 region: CATGEGSGANQPQHF. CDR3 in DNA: TGTGCCACCGGAGAGGGTTCAGGGGCAAATCAGCCCCAGCATTTT.

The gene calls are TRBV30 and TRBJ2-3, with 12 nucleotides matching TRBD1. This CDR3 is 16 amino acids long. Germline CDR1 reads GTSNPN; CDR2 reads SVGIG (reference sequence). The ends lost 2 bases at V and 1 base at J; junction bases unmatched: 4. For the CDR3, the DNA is TGTGCCTGGAGTCCAGGGACAGGGGGCCGCACAGATACGCAGTATTTT. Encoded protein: CAWSPGTGGRTDTQYF.

The CDR3: CAISDRGTGNSPLHF. Here the CDR3 DNA reads TGTGCCATCAGTGACAGGGGAACAGGGAATTCACCCCTCCACTTT. The chain has TRBV10-3 and TRBJ1-6; tentative D call: TRBD1 (6 bases). Per the germline V gene, CDR1 is ENHRY and CDR2 is SYGVKD. Deletions cut 3 bases from V and 7 bases from J, with 13 bases between. The CDR3 consists of 15 residues.

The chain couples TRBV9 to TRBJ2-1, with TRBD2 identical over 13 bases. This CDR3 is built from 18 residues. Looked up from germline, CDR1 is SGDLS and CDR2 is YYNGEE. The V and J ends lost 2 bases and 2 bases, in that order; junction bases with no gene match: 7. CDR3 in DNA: TGTGCCAGCAGCGTCGGACTAGCGGGAGATTCCCCCTACAATGAGCAGTTCTTC. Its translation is CASSVGLAGDSPYNEQFF.

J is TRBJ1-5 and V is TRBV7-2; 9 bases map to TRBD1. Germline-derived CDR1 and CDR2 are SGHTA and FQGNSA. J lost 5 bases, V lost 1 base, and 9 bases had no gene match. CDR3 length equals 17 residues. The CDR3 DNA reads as TGTGCCAGCAGCTTAGTAAGGTTGGACAGGGGCGATCAGCCCCAGCATTTT. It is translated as CASSLVRLDRGDQPQHF. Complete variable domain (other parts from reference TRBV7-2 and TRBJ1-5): GAGVSQSPSNKVTEKGKDVELRCDPISGHTALYWYRQSLGQGLEFLIYFQGNSAPDKSGLPSDRFSAERTGGSVSTLTIQRTQQEDSAVYLCASSLVRLDRGDQPQHFGDGTRLSIL.

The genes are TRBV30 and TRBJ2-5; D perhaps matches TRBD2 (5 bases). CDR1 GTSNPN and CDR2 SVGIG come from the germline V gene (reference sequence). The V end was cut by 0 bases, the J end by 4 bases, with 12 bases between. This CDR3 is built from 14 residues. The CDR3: CAWSVILGRETQYF. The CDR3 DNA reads TGTGCCTGGAGTGTAATCTTGGGGAGAGAGACCCAGTACTTC.

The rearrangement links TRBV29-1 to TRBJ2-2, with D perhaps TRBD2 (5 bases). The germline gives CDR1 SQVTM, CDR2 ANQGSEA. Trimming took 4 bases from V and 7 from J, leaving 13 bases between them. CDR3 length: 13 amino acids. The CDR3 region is CSVGLGLSGELFF. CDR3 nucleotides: TGCAGCGTTGGACTTGGACTCAGCGGGGAGCTGTTTTTT.

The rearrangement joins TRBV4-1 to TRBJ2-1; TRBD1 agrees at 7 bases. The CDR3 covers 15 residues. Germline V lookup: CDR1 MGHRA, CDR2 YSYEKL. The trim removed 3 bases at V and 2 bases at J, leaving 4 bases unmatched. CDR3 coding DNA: TGCGCCAGCAGCCAGGGACAGAGAGCCTACAATGAGCAGTTCTTC. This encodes CASSQGQRAYNEQFF.

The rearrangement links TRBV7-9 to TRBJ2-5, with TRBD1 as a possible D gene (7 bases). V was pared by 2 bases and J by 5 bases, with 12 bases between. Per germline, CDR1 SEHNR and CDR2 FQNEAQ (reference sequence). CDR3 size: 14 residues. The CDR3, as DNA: TGTGCCAGCAGCTTAACAGGGGCGGGGGAGACCCAGTACTTC. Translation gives CASSLTGAGETQYF.

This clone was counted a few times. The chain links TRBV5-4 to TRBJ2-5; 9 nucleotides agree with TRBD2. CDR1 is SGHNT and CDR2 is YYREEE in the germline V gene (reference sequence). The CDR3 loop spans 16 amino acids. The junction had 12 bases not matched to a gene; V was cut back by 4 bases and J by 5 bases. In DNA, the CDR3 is TGTGCCAGCAGCAGCATGGTTAGCGGGAGATGGGAGACCCAGTACTTC. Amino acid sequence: CASSSMVSGRWETQYF.

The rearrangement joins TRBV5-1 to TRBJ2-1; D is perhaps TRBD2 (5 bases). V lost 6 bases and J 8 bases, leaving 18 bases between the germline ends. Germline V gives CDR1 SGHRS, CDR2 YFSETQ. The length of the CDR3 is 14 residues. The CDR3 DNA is TGCGCCAGCACCCCGGGATCGGGTCGTGATGAGCAGTTCTTC. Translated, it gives CASTPGSGRDEQFF.

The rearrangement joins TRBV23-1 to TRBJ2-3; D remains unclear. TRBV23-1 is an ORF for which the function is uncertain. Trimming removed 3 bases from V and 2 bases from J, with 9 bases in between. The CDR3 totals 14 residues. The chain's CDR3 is CASSHRKNTDTQYF. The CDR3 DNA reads TGCGCCAGCAGTCACAGGAAAAACACAGATACGCAGTATTTT.

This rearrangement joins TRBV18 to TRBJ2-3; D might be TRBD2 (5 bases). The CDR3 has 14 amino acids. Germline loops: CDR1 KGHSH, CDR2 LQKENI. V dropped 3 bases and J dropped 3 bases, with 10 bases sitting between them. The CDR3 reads CASSPSGGTDTQYF. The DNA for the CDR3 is TGTGCCAGCTCACCGAGTGGCGGGACAGATACGCAGTATTTT.

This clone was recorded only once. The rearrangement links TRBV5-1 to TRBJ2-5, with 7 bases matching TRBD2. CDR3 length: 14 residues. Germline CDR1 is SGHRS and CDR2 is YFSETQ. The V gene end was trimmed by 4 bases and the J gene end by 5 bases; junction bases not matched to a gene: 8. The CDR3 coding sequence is TGCGCCAGCAGCGGAAGCTCCGGGGGGGAGACCCAGTACTTC. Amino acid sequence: CASSGSSGGETQYF.

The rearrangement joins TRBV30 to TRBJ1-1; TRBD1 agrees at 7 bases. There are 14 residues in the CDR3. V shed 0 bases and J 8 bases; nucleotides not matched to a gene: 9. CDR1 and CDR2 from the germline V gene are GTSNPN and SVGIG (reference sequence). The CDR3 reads CAWSVLVGDSEAFF. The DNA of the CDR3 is TGTGCCTGGAGTGTACTGGTGGGGGACAGCGAAGCTTTCTTT.

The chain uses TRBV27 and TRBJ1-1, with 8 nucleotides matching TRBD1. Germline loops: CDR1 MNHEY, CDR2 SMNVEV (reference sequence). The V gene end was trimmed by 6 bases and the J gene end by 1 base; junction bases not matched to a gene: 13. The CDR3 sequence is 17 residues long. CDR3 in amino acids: CASSPGTGSSRNTEAFF. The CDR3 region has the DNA TGTGCCAGCAGCCCCGGGACAGGCTCCAGTCGGAACACTGAAGCTTTCTTT.

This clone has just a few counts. CDR3 sequence (DNA): TGTGCCAGCAGCGTAGTGGGCCTTGGGGCTAGCGAATACAATGAGCAGTTCTTC. It is translated as CASSVVGLGASEYNEQFF. The V and J genes are TRBV9 and TRBJ2-1; D perhaps matches TRBD2 (6 bases). The CDR3 runs to 18 residues. CDR1 is SGDLS, CDR2 YYNGEE, per germline. V was clipped by 0 bases and J by 4 bases, with 20 bases between them.

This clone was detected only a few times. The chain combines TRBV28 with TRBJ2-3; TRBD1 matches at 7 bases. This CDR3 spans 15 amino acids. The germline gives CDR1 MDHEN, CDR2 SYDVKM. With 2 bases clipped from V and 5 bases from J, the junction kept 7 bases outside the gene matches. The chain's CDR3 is CASSLEAQGEDTQYF. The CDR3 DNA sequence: TGTGCCAGCAGTTTAGAGGCTCAGGGGGAAGATACGCAGTATTTT.